This TCR beta chain is from a study of cytomegalovirus exposure and HLA in healthy donors (dated by TCRdb to 2016 to 2017). For context, the study as a whole: According to an earlier analysis of around 600 of the donors, about 180 million T cells yielded approximately 120 million unique TCR beta sequences and roughly 280 Gb of sequence data. In an earlier analysis of about 590 of the donors, high-throughput TCR beta sequencing was used to judge whether each TCR beta V gene segment behaved as functional or pseudogenic. The study aimed to test whether cataloging public T cell receptors could reveal signatures of past pathogen exposure. High-throughput TCR immunosequencing, statistical association of individual TCRs with disease status, and machine learning were combined to predict cytomegalovirus infection status. A later genetic analysis took genome-wide SNP genotypes for 398 of the 666 donors and used that subset as a discovery cohort. The number of donors typed differed by locus, with 629-630 for A, B, C, DRB1 and DQB1, roughly 520 for DQA1, 606 for DPA1, and 450 to 480 for DPB1. Donor age, sex, ethnicity and CMV serostatus were compiled together with the repertoire data. Across 398 genotyped donors of the cohort, an average of roughly 250,000 unique TCR beta nucleotide sequences per donor were sequenced, and roughly 20% of those sequences were non-productive. Because of strong linkage in the cohort, roughly 5 DR-DQ haplotypes were treated as single units for association and clustering. All discovery cohort repertoires had been generated on a single sequencing platform. Rather than using new phenotypic data, the later analysis identified candidate immune exposures from TCR beta sequences and from how often those sequences occurred across donors. An early release covering roughly 580 HLA-typed donors comprised 300 to 350 gigabases of sequencing data and roughly 86 million unique TCR sequences. Of the roughly 400 genotyped donors, 65% to 90% fell in the genetic ancestry cluster associated with self-reported Caucasian donors. The T cell repertoires of some 700 subjects were profiled by immunosequencing and related to cytomegalovirus serostatus. A later analysis re-analyzed previously published TCR beta repertoires from 500 to 700 donors and added high-resolution HLA genotyping to study TCR occurrence patterns. Along with the approximately 670-subject first cohort, a separate validation cohort of some 130 different subjects was used. Both class I and class II loci were covered by HLA typing, at four-digit resolution. Results the study describes overall, beyond this receptor: Immune exposure information for the cohort was limited to CMV serostatus. While some public TCRs were present in many individuals, most TCR sequences turned up only very rarely across donors. In a later genetic analysis, fewer N-insertions in productive TCRs were reported among donors in an Asian-associated ancestry cluster than the approximately 710-donor mean. The cohort was sequenced for TCR beta chains only, and without alpha or paired-chain data the features that could be detected were limited. The sequencing pipeline was judged likely to have produced a cluster of highly shared sequence variants as a technical artifact. Because some donors lacked HLA typing at each locus, the association tests relied only on the typed subset. Linkage disequilibrium might explain the correlated functional status among segregating V segments, but an unknown experimental factor could not be ruled out. Roughly uniform sequencing depth across donors was assumed in presence/absence analyses, although this assumption may not hold. In a later analysis, more than 15,000 TCR beta sequences were associated with specific HLA alleles at a false discovery rate of 0.05. Because counts were too low, roughly 16 rarely observed V segments, including chromosome 9 orphons, were excluded from the earlier analysis of under 650 of the donors. In a later analysis, several top co-occurrence clusters were reported to appear linked to parvovirus B19, influenza, CMV and Epstein-Barr virus. According to the authors, the approach could potentially be generalized to other disease states and immunological phenotypes. According to a later analysis, TCR association rates differed among HLA loci, with DRB1 alleles showing the most associated TCRs and HLA-C alleles showing the fewest. In a later analysis, most CMV-associated TCR beta chains were found to appear HLA-restricted, with HLA associations seemingly driven largely by CMV exposure. A further reported finding was that TCR beta sequences accurately predicted the HLA-A and HLA-B alleles for most subjects in the first cohort. A later analysis found that HLA-associated TCR beta chains were more clonally expanded and had lower generation probabilities than equally common non-associated chains. A total of roughly 160 TCR beta chains were listed by the study as associated with cytomegalovirus. When HLA alleles, especially DR and DQ, strongly co-occurred, attributing TCR associations to individual alleles was difficult. In vitro tests confirmed that a few of the cytomegalovirus-associated TCR beta chains recognize cytomegalovirus antigens. Cytomegalovirus status was reported to be diagnosed by the classifier with high specificity and sensitivity in both the original and validation cohorts. Broadly in line with IMGT annotations, most TCR beta V segments showed up in productive rearrangements about 90% or about 30% of the time in an earlier analysis of some 590 of the donors. The 87-base-pair reads could not distinguish some IMGT-functional V segments, including TRBV6-2 and TRBV6-3, so those segments were excluded. V-gene and J-gene trimming of TCR beta chains was associated with a missense DCLRE1C variant in a later genetic analysis, and the association was replicated in an independent cohort.

Turning to this clone: Its cognate antigen has yet to be identified. Per-base quality was not reported, and no clone a single base away is much larger than it.

Its CDR3 holds 17 amino acids, cysteine through phenylalanine. Solely the CDR3 DNA is kept, with 51 bases framed from the first base. Ends trimmed: V by 3 bases, J by 5 bases; bases unmatched to a gene: 15. As encoded in the germline V gene, CDR1 is MDHEN while CDR2 is SYDVKM. The cohort comprised around 700 healthy bone marrow donors. At the time of sampling, every cohort member was nominally healthy, though immune exposures that went unrecorded were likely present. The donor was CMV seronegative and belonged to the group of 352 seronegative cohort members. Each donor provided a peripheral blood sample, and peripheral blood mononuclear cells were used for TCR beta sequencing. The Qiagen DNeasy Blood Extraction Kit was used to extract genomic DNA from the blood cell samples. To prepare the library, the immunoSEQ multiplex PCR assay was applied. The multiplex PCR relied on a mix of 60 forward primers for TCR Vbeta segments and 13 reverse primers for TCR Jbeta segments. A multiplex PCR assay on genomic DNA amplified the CDR3 region of rearranged TCR beta genes. The amplified TCR beta libraries were sequenced on the Illumina HiSeq System as 87-base-pair reads. The paper's data handling went like this. In a later analysis, 70 million to 95 million unique TCR beta chains were counted across the 500 to 850 repertoires, and around 10 million of these chains were shared by at least two donors. A nearest-neighbor algorithm error-corrected the raw reads and collapsed the reads into unique sequences, merging closely related sequences to remove PCR and sequencing errors. CDR3 sequences were aligned to IMGT reference sequences to assign V, D and J gene segments. For a sequence to be retained, a match of at least six nucleotides to both a V gene segment and a J gene segment was required. Rearrangements were called productive when the CDR3 lacked stop codons and stayed in frame with V and J; all others were non-productive. CDR3 was defined by IMGT convention, running from the second conserved V-encoded cysteine to the conserved J-encoded phenylalanine. The earlier analysis of about 590 of the donors excluded sequences that lacked an unambiguous match to a single V gene segment. An earlier analysis of about 600 of the donors called V segments functional above 56.7% productive rearrangements and segregating when the between-donor standard deviation exceeded 5%. A statistical classification framework was developed to diagnose cytomegalovirus status using the catalog of TCR beta chain sequences. V and J gene assignment, in a later analysis, came from comparing TCR nucleotide sequences with IMGT/GENE-DB human TR gene sequences. In a later analysis, CDR3 sequences and most-parsimonious VDJ recombination scenarios were assigned using the TCRdist pipeline. A later analysis defined each TCR beta chain by its CDR3 amino acid sequence plus V-gene family, and excluded reads lacking a unique V-gene family. As a way to deal with suspected cross-contamination and a sequencing artifact, a later analysis dropped nearly 600 nucleotide sequences that were highly shared and had low generation probability. In a later analysis, a clonal expansion index for each public chain was calculated from normalized within-repertoire ranks of inferred template counts. Generation probabilities in a later analysis came from a VDJ recombination model fitted to out-of-frame rearrangements, and those results were checked against IGoR. Hypergeometric tests were used in a later analysis to score TCR-TCR, TCR-HLA and TCR-CMV co-occurrence, with a repertoire-size bias correction applied to the TCR pairs. To estimate false discovery rates, a later analysis permuted the HLA or CMV assignments 20 times. In a later analysis, co-occurring TCRs were grouped with DBSCAN, and TCRdist sequence similarity was added when clustering was performed within HLA-allele-positive subsets. Co-occurrence clustering excluded repertoires with fewer than 30,000 or more than 120,000 public chains, plus five with anomalous nucleotide sharing. The source is immuneACCESS, and TCRdb retained only in-frame sequences with V and J called. Part of the clones is not carried over; for the studies checked, unresolved V genes explain less than half of this, and the remainder is unexplained. V and J calls and clone size come straight from that table; D and trimming were deduced from the DNA. Present in this sample are 150,000 to 200,000 clones, around 81% of which were seen just once. The top ten clones comprise 1.5% to 2% of the sample.

The receptor was derived from a man aged 25 to 45 in good health and CMV-seronegative. What was sequenced was PBMCs. Recombination joined TRBV28 with TRBJ2-7; TRBD1 matches 8 bases in the middle. The nucleotides are TGTGCCAGCAGTTTTCGGGTATTTGGACAGGGAGAGAACGAGCAGTACTTC. It translates to CASSFRVFGQGENEQYF.